This T cell receptor (beta chain) was identified in a study of human T cells and chemical hapten exposure (dated by TCRdb to about 2021). Regarding the complete study: For sensitization, 2% DPC in acetone was applied to a 2 cm by 2 cm area of upper inner arm skin. About 27 alopecia patients gave blood for TCR sequencing at one to four time points (pre-sensitization, 2, 6 and 24 weeks). The mostly female patient cohort included alopecia areata with under or over 50% scalp involvement, alopecia totalis and alopecia universalis. Throughout the roughly 25-week study period, patients were also given weekly therapeutic DPC doses on the scalp. In alopecia patients, the study followed how the peripheral blood TCR repertoire changed in vivo over primary and secondary sensitization to diphenylcyclopropenone (DPC), a hapten. Blood samples were taken from patients before sensitization (week 0) and then at 2, 6 and about 24 weeks after DPC sensitization. The libraries were sequenced as a pool, and the TCR yield per sample differed mostly because of small variations in library volumes within the pool. Patch testing was done on the upper back using Finn chambers containing 0.01% DPC, and results were scored after 6 days according to International Contact Dermatitis Research Group standards.

In the case of this clonotype: Its cognate antigen has yet to be identified. No much larger clone is present one base from it, and per-base qualities are unavailable.

The time point tag for this specimen amounts to: patch test 1, 2 weeks after DPC sensitization. The treatment or condition label on this specimen signifies: therapeutic diphenylcyclopropenone sensitization with weekly scalp DPC. Blood at each patch-test visit was drawn before the patch test was applied. Patients were considered eligible if aged 18 to 70, diagnosed with alopecia and deemed suitable for DPC therapy, and patients were excluded if pregnant. Total RNA was isolated from unfractionated whole blood collected in Tempus Blood RNA tubes. Reading the germline V gene gives CDR1 SGHDT and CDR2 YYEEEE. V gives up 3 bases and J gives up 0 bases, and the segment between their germline ends measures 17 bases. The cysteine opens and the phenylalanine closes a CDR3 of 17 amino acids. The kept DNA is CDR3 alone, 51 bases in frame from the first base. The receptor library was made with RACE. Instrument used: NextSeq 500. During library preparation, unique molecular identifiers were attached to individual cDNA molecules so that TCRs could be counted in a quantitative, reproducible way. Each blood RNA sample was used to sequence both TCR alpha and TCR beta chains. In the authors' own workflow: A median of about 87,000 TCRs per sample was observed, with a range of about 20,000 to 750,000. V, J and CDR3 annotation of the TCR reads was performed with the Decombinator software suite. For the PS versus PT1 abundance plots, all samples were subsampled to the same number of TCRs (28,000). TCRs were defined as expanded if absent before sensitization and observed at least eight times at the 2-week time point. Through fastp at Q25 and MiXCR, TCRdb rebuilt clones from the public reads, retaining in-frame beta chains. Entries are consolidated by CDR3 protein sequence, retaining the most common genes and DNA. The V and J calls and clone size come from TCRdb's table, not from the authors' own analysis. The sample yields 300,000 to 350,000 distinct CDR3 sequences; approximately 6.3% were counted once. Jointly, the top ten make up about 8% of the sample.

What the authors observed across the whole study: Repeated subsampling changed both the strength of the expansion versus patch-test correlation and the threshold at which that correlation became significant. A positive correlation was found between the number of PT1 expanded TCRs and patch test score, with significance reached at thresholds 8, 16 and 32 but not 4. Significantly more large CDR3 similarity clusters were formed by expanded TCRs than by pre-sensitization or healthy control sets, consistent with antigen-driven responses. All patients had alopecia, a presumed autoimmune disease, so their immune response might differ from that of healthy individuals. DPC sensitization did not change the number of TCRs with a frequency above 1 in 1000, and there was no evidence of changes in global repertoire structure.

Sequenced material: whole blood, taken in connection with sensitization to the hapten diphenylcyclopropenone (DPC). This clonotype originated in a woman younger than 30 with alopecia areata. Some clones in this sample may be carry-over from other donors' samples. Recombination linked TRBV5-6 to TRBJ2-3; TRBD2 is possibly the D segment (7 matching bases). For the CDR3, the sequence is CASSWFLGGPSTDTQYF. The base sequence is TGTGCCAGCAGCTGGTTTTTGGGGGGGCCAAGCACAGATACGCAGTATTTT.